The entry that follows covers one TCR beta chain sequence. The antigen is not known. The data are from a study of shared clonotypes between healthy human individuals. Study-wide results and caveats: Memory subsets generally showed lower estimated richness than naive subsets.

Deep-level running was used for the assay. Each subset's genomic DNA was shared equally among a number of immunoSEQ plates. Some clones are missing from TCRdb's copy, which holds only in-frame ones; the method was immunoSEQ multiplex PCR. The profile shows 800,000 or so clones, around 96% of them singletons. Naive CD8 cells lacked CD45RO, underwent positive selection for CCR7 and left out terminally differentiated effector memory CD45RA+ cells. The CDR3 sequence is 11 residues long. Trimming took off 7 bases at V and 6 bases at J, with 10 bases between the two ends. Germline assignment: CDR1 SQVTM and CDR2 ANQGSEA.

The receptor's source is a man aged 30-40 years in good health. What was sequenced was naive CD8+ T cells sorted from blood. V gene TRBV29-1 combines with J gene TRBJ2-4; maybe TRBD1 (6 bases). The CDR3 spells CSGKDRNIQYF. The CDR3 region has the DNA TGCAGCGGCAAGGACAGAAACATTCAGTACTTC.